This T cell receptor beta chain was obtained from a study of blood T cell repertoires in COVID-19. In the study overall: Sources were T cells, B-cell-depleted T cells, or PBMCs; the material itself was cDNA or gDNA.

From germline, CDR1 is SNHLY and CDR2 FYNNEI. This CDR3 has 13 amino acids. With V trimmed by 7 bases and J by 1 base, 3 bases remained unmatched. In the authors' methods: Nucleated cell number was recorded as an estimate derived from reference gene primer amplification. Sequenced by immunoSEQ multiplex PCR; TCRdb stores in-frame clones only, minus some. V and J calls plus clone size are reproduced from that table; the DNA served to infer D and trimming. Of about 140,000 clones listed, around 84% are singletons. V is TRBV2 and J is TRBJ2-5; 7 bases map to TRBD2. Sequencing used peripheral blood. The receptor comes from a man aged 55 to 69 with active or convalescent COVID-19. CDR3 sequence reads: CASTRGSQETQYF. The CDR3 region has the DNA TGTGCCAGCACACGCGGGAGCCAAGAGACCCAGTACTTC.